A single sample is the source of the 20 T cell receptor beta chains below, sequenced in a study of cytomegalovirus exposure and HLA in healthy donors. PCR was performed using 60 Vbeta and 13 Jbeta primers. Profiled with immunoSEQ multiplex PCR; TCRdb holds only in-frame clones, not every one. The profile shows 100,000 to 150,000 clones, about 81% of them singletons. Sample: PBMCs. Source of these receptors: a woman aged 40 to 50 in good health and CMV-seropositive.

The chain carries TRBV2 and TRBJ2-5; D is perhaps TRBD1 (6 bases). The CDR3 length is 14 residues. CDR1 SNHLY and CDR2 FYNNEI come from the germline V gene. The ends were cut back, 5 bases at V and 4 bases at J, with 14 bases in the middle. This CDR3 reads CASSLQGFPETQYF. CDR3 bases: TGTGCCAGCAGTTTACAGGGTTTCCCAGAGACCCAGTACTTC.

The chain links TRBV14 to TRBJ2-7; 14 nucleotides agree with TRBD2. Germline trimming cut 0 bases from V and 5 bases from J; bases unmatched to any gene: 9. This CDR3 is 18 amino acids long. CDR1 and CDR2 (germline): SGHDN, FVKESK. CDR3 in amino acids: CASSQDWRTSGRYHEQYF. The CDR3 region has the DNA TGTGCCAGCAGCCAAGATTGGAGGACTAGCGGGAGGTACCACGAGCAGTACTTC.

The chain has TRBV15 and TRBJ2-2; maybe TRBD2 (5 bases). The V end lost 3 bases, the J end lost 4 bases, and 12 bases lay between the germline ends. CDR1 and CDR2 (germline): LNHNV, YYDKDF (reference sequence). The CDR3 extends over 15 amino acids. Written as DNA, the CDR3 is TGTGCCACCAGCAGGCCTGCCCGGGGCACCGGGGAGCTGTTTTTT. This codes for CATSRPARGTGELFF.

The rearrangement joins TRBV7-2 to TRBJ2-1; D possibly corresponds to TRBD2 (7 bases). Germline CDR1 reads SGHTA; CDR2 reads FQGNSA. V was clipped by 5 bases and J by 5 bases, with 13 bases between them. The CDR3 contains 14 residues. The CDR3 DNA follows: TGTGCCAGCAGCCAGAGGGGGGGCCACAATGAGCAGTTCTTC. It translates to CASSQRGGHNEQFF.

This clone was found a few times. This chain uses TRBV5-1 with TRBJ2-5; D may be TRBD1 (6 bases). CDR3 length equals 14 residues. The germline V and J ends were trimmed by 2 bases and 4 bases, with 12 bases remaining between them. Germline V gene data show CDR1 as SGHRS and CDR2 as YFSETQ. CDR3 bases: TGCGCCAGCAGCTTATGGACAGTACGAGAGACCCAGTACTTC. Residues: CASSLWTVRETQYF.

The chain joins TRBV18 to TRBJ2-2; 8 bases line up with TRBD2. The CDR3 spans 14 residues. Germline CDR1 reads KGHSH; CDR2 reads LQKENI. V was clipped by 3 bases and J by 7 bases; unmatched bases: 4. This chain's CDR3 is CASSPQREIGELFF. CDR3 bases: TGTGCCAGCTCACCCCAGCGGGAGATCGGGGAGCTGTTTTTT.

The chain joins TRBV6-6 to TRBJ1-1, with D hard to call. V dropped 8 bases and J dropped 11 bases, with 18 bases sitting between them. Germline loops: CDR1 MNHNY, CDR2 SVGAGI (reference sequence). The CDR3 contains 12 residues. CDR3 protein: CASGKDSREAFF. For the CDR3, the DNA is TGTGCCAGCGGAAAGGACTCGCGGGAGGCTTTCTTT.

The V call is TRBV28, the J call TRBJ2-2; 14 positions match TRBD2. The CDR3 extends over 18 amino acids. Trimming at V came to 7 bases and at J to 5 bases, leaving 12 bases not matched to a gene. Germline assignment: CDR1 MDHEN and CDR2 SYDVKM. The CDR3 is CASNLKGLAGDRTGELFF. In nucleotides, the CDR3 is TGTGCCAGCAATTTGAAGGGACTAGCGGGAGATCGGACCGGGGAGCTGTTTTTT.

The V gene is TRBV5-1, the J gene TRBJ2-5, with 8 bases aligning to TRBD1. V trimming: 2 bases; J trimming: 5 bases; junction bases outside the gene matches: 14. Per the germline V gene, CDR1 is SGHRS and CDR2 is YFSETQ. The CDR3 loop spans 17 amino acids. This CDR3 reads CASSFGQGFSAGETQYF. CDR3 in DNA: TGCGCCAGCAGCTTTGGACAGGGATTTTCGGCGGGGGAGACCCAGTACTTC.

This rearrangement joins TRBV6-1 to TRBJ2-3; TRBD1 might be the D (5 bases). The germline CDR1 and CDR2 sequences are MNHNS and SASEGT. V was pared by 4 bases and J by 0 bases, with 8 bases between. CDR3 length: 14 residues. The CDR3, as DNA: TGTGCCAGCAGTGTACGACAGAGCACAGATACGCAGTATTTT. Translation: CASSVRQSTDTQYF.

Comments on this clone: In the same sample, other DNA sequences code for this CDR3. The V gene is TRBV5-1, the J gene TRBJ2-5, with 7 positions matching TRBD2. Germline assignment: CDR1 SGHRS and CDR2 YFSETQ. The CDR3 totals 14 residues. V lost 0 bases and J lost 5; bases outside the gene matches: 4. The DNA for the CDR3 is TGCGCCAGCAGCTTGGGACTAGCTGCGGAGACCCAGTACTTC. It yields the protein CASSLGLAAETQYF.

The J gene is TRBJ2-7, the V gene TRBV28; D remains unclear. The CDR3 spans 14 residues. The V end lost 5 bases, the J end lost 7 bases, and 18 bases lay between the germline ends. Germline CDR1 reads MDHEN; CDR2 reads SYDVKM. In DNA form, the CDR3 reads TGTGCCAGCAGTCATCCCCGCTTGTTGCGGGAGCAGTACTTC. It yields the protein CASSHPRLLREQYF.

The genes are TRBV28 and TRBJ2-7; TRBD1 matches at 10 bases. The trim removed 6 bases at V and 5 bases at J, leaving 7 bases unmatched. This CDR3 region has 14 residues. Germline-derived CDR1 and CDR2 are MDHEN and SYDVKM. CDR3: CASRQAGTGDEQYF. The CDR3 DNA sequence: TGTGCCAGCAGACAGGCCGGGACAGGGGACGAGCAGTACTTC.

The chain is built from TRBV2 and TRBJ1-2, with D possibly TRBD1 on 5 matching bases. Germline values: CDR1 SNHLY, CDR2 FYNNEI. Trimming shortened V by 6 bases and J by 11 bases, and 22 bases separated the two germline ends. The length of the CDR3 is 14 residues. CDR3 loop: CASRARDGGVGYTF. CDR3 nucleotide sequence: TGTGCCAGCAGGGCCCGGGACGGCGGGGTGGGGTACACCTTC.

A single count supports this clone. The V gene is TRBV18, the J gene TRBJ1-5, with D unresolved. Trimming pared 3 bases from V and 4 bases from J, leaving 7 bases between. This CDR3 has 13 residues. Germline CDR1 and CDR2: KGHSH and LQKENI. CDR3 DNA: TGTGCCAGCTCACCGCTCGAGAATCAGCCCCAGCATTTT. Translated: CASSPLENQPQHF.

V gene TRBV6-1 combines with J gene TRBJ2-1; D unresolved. CDR1 is MNHNS and CDR2 is SASEGT in the germline V gene. V was trimmed by 3 bases and J by 1 base, leaving 13 bases between them. The CDR3 has 16 residues. For the CDR3, the DNA is TGTGCCAGCAGTGAGTGGCTGAGCGTGTCCTACAATGAGCAGTTCTTC. It encodes CASSEWLSVSYNEQFF.

This chain links TRBV27 with TRBJ1-2; TRBD1 matches at 9 bases. The CDR3 has 14 residues. Germline loops: CDR1 MNHEY, CDR2 SMNVEV (reference sequence). Germline trimming cut 4 bases from V and 6 bases from J; bases unmatched to any gene: 6. The CDR3 nucleotides are TGTGCCAGCAGTTCCTCCGGGACAGGGAATGGCTACACCTTC. Its protein is CASSSSGTGNGYTF.

This rearrangement joins TRBV4-2 to TRBJ2-5; TRBD2 aligns across 7 bases. The J call could be wrong; TRBJ2-7 is a better fit for the DNA end. Germline V gene lookup returns CDR1 LGHNA and CDR2 YNFKEQ. This CDR3 spans 16 amino acids. CDR3 sequence reads: CASSHVSGTYTYEQYF. In DNA form, the CDR3 reads TGTGCCAGCAGCCACGTGAGCGGGACTTACACCTACGAGCAGTACTTC.

The J gene is TRBJ1-1, the V gene TRBV21-1. TRBV21-1 is described as a pseudogene. There are 12 residues in the CDR3. Here the CDR3 reads CASSKSGGDAFF. The CDR3 coding sequence is TGTGCCAGCAGCAAATCGGGAGGGGATGCTTTCTTT.

CDR3 region: CASGTENEKLFF. The CDR3 DNA sequence: TGTGCCAGCGGGACAGAAAATGAAAAACTGTTTTTT. The chain links TRBV28 to TRBJ1-4; 7 positions match TRBD1. Looked up from germline, CDR1 is MDHEN and CDR2 is SYDVKM. This CDR3 is 12 amino acids long. With V trimmed by 8 bases and J by 5 bases, 2 bases remained unmatched.